This T cell receptor (beta chain) appears in the sequencing data of a study of T cell responses to AZD1222 COVID-19 vaccine. Clones were read by immunoSEQ multiplex PCR, and TCRdb kept only the in-frame ones, dropping some. The data show 100,000 to 150,000 clones, around 89% seen once. This sequence originates from an adult in good health. Sample: peripheral blood, taken on day 0 of AZD1222 vaccination.

The CDR3 sequence is CASSNRSSGNTIYF. CDR3 DNA: TGTGCCAGTAGCAACAGATCCTCTGGAAACACCATATATTTT. The chain uses TRBV19 and TRBJ1-3; no clear D gene. Germline assignment: CDR1 LNHDA and CDR2 SQIVND (reference sequence). CDR3 length: 14 residues. V was clipped by 6 bases and J by 0 bases, with 9 bases between them.